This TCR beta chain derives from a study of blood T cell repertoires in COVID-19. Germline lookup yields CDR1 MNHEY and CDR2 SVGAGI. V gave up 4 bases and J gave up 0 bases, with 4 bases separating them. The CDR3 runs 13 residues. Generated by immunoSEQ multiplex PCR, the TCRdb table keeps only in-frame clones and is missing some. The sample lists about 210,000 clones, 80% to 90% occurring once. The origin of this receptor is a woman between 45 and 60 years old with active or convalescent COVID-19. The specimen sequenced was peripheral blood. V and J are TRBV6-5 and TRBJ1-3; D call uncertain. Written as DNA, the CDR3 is TGTGCCAGCAGTTCAGGCTCTGGAAACACCATATATTTT. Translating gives CASSSGSGNTIYF.